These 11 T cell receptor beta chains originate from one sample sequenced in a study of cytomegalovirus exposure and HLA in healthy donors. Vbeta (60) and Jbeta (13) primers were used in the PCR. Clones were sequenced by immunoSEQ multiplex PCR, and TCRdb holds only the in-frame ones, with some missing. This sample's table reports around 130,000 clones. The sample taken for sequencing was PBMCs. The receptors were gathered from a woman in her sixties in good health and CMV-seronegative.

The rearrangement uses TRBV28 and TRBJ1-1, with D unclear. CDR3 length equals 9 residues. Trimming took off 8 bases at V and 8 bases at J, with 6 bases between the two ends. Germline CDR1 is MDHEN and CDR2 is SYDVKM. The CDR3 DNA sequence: TGTGCCAGCGGGAGGGAAGCTTTCTTT. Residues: CASGREAFF.

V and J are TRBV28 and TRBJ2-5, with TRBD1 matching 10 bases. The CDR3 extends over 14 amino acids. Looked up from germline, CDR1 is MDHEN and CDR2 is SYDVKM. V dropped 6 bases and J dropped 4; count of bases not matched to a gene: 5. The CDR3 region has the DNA TGTGCCAGCAGCCGGGGACAGGGGATAGAGACCCAGTACTTC. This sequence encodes CASSRGQGIETQYF.

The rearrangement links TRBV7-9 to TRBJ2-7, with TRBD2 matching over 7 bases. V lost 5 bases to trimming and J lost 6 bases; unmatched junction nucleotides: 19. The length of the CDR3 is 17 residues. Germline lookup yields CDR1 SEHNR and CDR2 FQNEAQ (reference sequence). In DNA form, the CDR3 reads TGTGCCAGCAGCCCCCGTGGAGCGGGGTCCCAACTACTCGAGCAGTACTTC. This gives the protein CASSPRGAGSQLLEQYF.

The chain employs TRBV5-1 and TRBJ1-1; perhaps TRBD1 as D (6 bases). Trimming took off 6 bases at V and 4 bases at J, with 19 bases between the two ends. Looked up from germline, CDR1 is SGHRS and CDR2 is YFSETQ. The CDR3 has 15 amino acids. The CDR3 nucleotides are TGCGCCAGCACCCCAGGGGAGTCGCGTTTCACTGAAGCTTTCTTT. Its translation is CASTPGESRFTEAFF. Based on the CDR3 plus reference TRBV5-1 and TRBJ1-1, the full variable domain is KAGVTQTPRYLIKTRGQQVTLSCSPISGHRSVSWYQQTPGQGLQFLFEYFSETQRNKGNFPGRFSGRQFSNSRSEMNVSTLELGDSALYLCASTPGESRFTEAFFGQGTRLTVV.

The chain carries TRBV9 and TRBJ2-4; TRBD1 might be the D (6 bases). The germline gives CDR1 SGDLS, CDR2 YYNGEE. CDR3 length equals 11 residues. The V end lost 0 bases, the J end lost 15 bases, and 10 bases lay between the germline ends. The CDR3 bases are TGTGCCAGCAGCGTAGATCCAGGGGCGTACTTC. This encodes CASSVDPGAYF.

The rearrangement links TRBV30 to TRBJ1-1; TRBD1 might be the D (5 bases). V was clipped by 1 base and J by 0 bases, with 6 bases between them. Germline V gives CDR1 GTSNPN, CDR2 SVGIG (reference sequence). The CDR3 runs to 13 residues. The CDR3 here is CAWSGQMNTEAFF. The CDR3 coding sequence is TGTGCCTGGAGTGGACAGATGAACACTGAAGCTTTCTTT.

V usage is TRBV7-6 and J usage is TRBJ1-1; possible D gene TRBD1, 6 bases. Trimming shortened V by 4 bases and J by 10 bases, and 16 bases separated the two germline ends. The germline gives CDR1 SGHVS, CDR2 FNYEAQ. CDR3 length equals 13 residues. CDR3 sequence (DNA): TGTGCCAGCAGCTCCACAGGGATGGAGAGAGCTTTCTTT. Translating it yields CASSSTGMERAFF. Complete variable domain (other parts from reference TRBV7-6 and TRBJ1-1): GAGVSQSPRYKVTKRGQDVALRCDPISGHVSLYWYRQALGQGPEFLTYFNYEAQQDKSGLPNDRFSAERPEGSISTLTIQRTEQRDSAMYRCASSSTGMERAFFGQGTRLTVV.

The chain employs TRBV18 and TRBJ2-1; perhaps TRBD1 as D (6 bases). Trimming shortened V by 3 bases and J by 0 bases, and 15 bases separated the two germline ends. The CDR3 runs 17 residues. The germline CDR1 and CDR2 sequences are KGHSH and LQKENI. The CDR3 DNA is TGTGCCAGCTCACCGAATACAGGGTGGGGCTCCTACAATGAGCAGTTCTTC. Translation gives CASSPNTGWGSYNEQFF.

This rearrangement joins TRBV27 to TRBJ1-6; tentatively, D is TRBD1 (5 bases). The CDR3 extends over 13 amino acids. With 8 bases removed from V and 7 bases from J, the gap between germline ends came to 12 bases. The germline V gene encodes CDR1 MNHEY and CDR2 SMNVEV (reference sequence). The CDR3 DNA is TGTGCCAGCGCCCGACAGCAGAATTCACCCCTCCACTTT. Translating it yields CASARQQNSPLHF.

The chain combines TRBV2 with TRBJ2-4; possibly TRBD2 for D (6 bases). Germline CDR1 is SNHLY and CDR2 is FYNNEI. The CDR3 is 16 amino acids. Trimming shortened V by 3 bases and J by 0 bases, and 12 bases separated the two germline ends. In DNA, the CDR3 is TGTGCCAGCAGTGAGCGGGGATTCCTAGCCAAAAACATTCAGTACTTC. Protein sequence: CASSERGFLAKNIQYF.

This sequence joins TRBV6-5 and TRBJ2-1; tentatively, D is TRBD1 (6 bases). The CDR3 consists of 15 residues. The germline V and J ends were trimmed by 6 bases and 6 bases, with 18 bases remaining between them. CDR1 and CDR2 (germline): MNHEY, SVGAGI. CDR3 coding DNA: TGTGCCAGCAGCCACGTGAGGGCACAGGGCAATGAGCAGTTCTTC. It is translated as CASSHVRAQGNEQFF.